The sequence of this T cell receptor (beta chain) was determined in a study of shared clonotypes between healthy human individuals. Study results and limitations: A limitation of the genetic and exposure-history diversity represented arose from few donors.

In the source study's methods: Junction-only sequences without quality scores were provided by ImmunoSEQ, so filtering was different. TCRdb keeps only in-frame clones here, not all; method: immunoSEQ multiplex PCR. That table gives V, J and clone size, and the DNA gave D and trimming. Among about 590,000 clones listed, nearly 97% were seen once. Naivety among CD8 cells was defined by CD45RO negativity and positive CCR7 selection, thereby excluding terminally differentiated effector memory CD45RA+ cells. In regard to this clone: Antigen unknown. Distinct nucleotide sequences in the sample also encode this CDR3.

The V gene lost 0 bases and the J gene lost 0 bases, with 7 bases spanning the gap. The germline V gene encodes CDR1 SGDLS and CDR2 YYNGEE. There are 15 residues in the CDR3. This clonotype originated in a woman aged 30 to 39 in good health. Sequences were obtained from naive CD8+ T cells sorted from blood. This chain connects TRBV9 to TRBJ1-5; D is uncertain. CDR3 protein: CASSVEAGSNQPQHF. The CDR3 nucleotides are TGTGCCAGCAGCGTAGAGGCAGGTAGCAATCAGCCCCAGCATTTT. The full variable domain, completed using reference TRBV9 and TRBJ1-5, is DSGVTQTPKHLITATGQRVTLRCSPRSGDLSVYWYQQSLDQGLQFLIQYYNGEERAKGNILERFSAQQFPDLHSELNLSSLELGDSALYFCASSVEAGSNQPQHFGDGTRLSIL.